This TCR beta chain was found in a study of cytomegalovirus exposure and HLA in healthy donors. This clone was counted only a few times. The PCR was carried out with 60 Vbeta primers and 13 Jbeta primers. The protocol was immunoSEQ multiplex PCR, while the TCRdb copy is restricted to in-frame clones and leaves out a portion. The table records about 170,000 clones, around 80% of them present only once. Sequences were obtained from PBMCs. The sequence was collected from a male donor in good health and CMV-seronegative.

The CDR3 DNA follows: TGTGCCAGCAGCGTAGCGGCAGGGCCATCCTACGAGCAGTACTTC. This sequence encodes CASSVAAGPSYEQYF. The rearrangement links TRBV9 to TRBJ2-7; the D gene is possibly TRBD1 (5 bases). Looked up from germline, CDR1 is SGDLS and CDR2 is YYNGEE. Trimming pared 0 bases from V and 1 base from J, leaving 11 bases between. The CDR3 loop spans 15 amino acids.